The entry below gives a single TCR beta chain sequence along with its context. The antigen remains unidentified. An end of the junction does not agree with germline; a read error may underlie this. Per the authors' pipeline: The study took CDR3 differences across clinicopathological groups and made a distant-metastasis classifier for papillary thyroid cancer from them. TCRdb reanalyzed the PCR reads via MiXCR. The V and J calls were determined by TCRdb, not by the authors. The data hold more than 70,000 clones, with around 7.8% observed a single time. Every patient was untreated before thyroid surgery. The V gene's germline CDR1 is SGHDN and CDR2 FVKESK. This CDR3 region has 14 residues. This entry is derived from a study of metastatic and nonmetastatic thyroid tumors. Study information: Repertoire comparisons spanned blood and tumor or nodule tissue from malignant and benign thyroid patients.

Regarding the study as a whole: Malignant thyroid tumors reportedly had TCR beta diversity that was significantly higher than in benign nodules, in blood and tumor.

The sequence was obtained from a female donor with papillary thyroid cancer or a benign thyroid nodule (not recorded which). Some clones in this sample may be carry-over from other donors' samples. Material: blood. The J gene is TRBJ1-5, the V gene TRBV14, with unresolved D. The CDR3 spells CASNQGWGYQPQHF. CDR3 bases: TGTGCCAGCAACCAAGGGTGGGGTTATCAGCCCCAGCATTTT.